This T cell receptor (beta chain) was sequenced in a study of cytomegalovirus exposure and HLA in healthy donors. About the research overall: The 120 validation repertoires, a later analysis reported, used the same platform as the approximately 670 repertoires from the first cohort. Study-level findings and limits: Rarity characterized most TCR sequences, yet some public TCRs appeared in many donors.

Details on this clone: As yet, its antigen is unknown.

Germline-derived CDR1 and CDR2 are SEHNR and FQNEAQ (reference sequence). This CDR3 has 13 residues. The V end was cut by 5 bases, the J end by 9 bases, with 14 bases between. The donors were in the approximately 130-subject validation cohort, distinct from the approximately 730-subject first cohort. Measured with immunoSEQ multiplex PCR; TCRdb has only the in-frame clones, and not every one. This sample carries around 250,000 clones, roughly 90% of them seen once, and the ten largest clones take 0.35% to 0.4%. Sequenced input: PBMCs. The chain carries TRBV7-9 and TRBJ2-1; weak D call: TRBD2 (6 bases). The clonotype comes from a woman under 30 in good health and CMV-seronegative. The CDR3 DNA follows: TGTGCCAGCAGCCCGACGGAGGGATTTGAGCAGTTCTTC. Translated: CASSPTEGFEQFF. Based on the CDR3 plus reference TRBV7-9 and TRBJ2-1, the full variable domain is DTGVSQNPRHKITKRGQNVTFRCDPISEHNRLYWYRQTLGQGPEFLTYFQNEAQLEKSRLLSDRFSAERPKGSFSTLEIQRTEQGDSAMYLCASSPTEGFEQFFGPGTRLTVL.